This T cell receptor (beta chain) was observed in a study of blood T cell repertoires in COVID-19. Study information: T cells, B-cell-depleted T cells, or PBMCs supplied cDNA or gDNA.

Trimming removed 1 base from V and 3 bases from J; junction bases left unmatched: 6. The CDR3 extends over 15 amino acids. CDR1 and CDR2 (germline): SGDLS, YYNGEE. Clinical history as reported by participants underpinned cohort assignment. Donors of Cohort 3 who recovered were those that had two negative PCRs, clearance, or symptom resolution. Clones were read by immunoSEQ multiplex PCR, and TCRdb kept only the in-frame ones, dropping some. The table records about 330,000 clones, 87% of them present only once. The J gene is TRBJ1-1, the V gene TRBV9, with 7 bases fitting TRBD1. The receptor was isolated from a woman in her 30s who had recovered from COVID-19. Sample: PBMCs or T cells enriched from blood (not recorded which). The DNA for the CDR3 is TGTGCCAGCAGCGTATCCCAAGACAGGGACACTGAAGCTTTCTTT. It is translated as CASSVSQDRDTEAFF.